The source of this TCR beta chain is a study of blood T cell repertoires in COVID-19. Study overall: COVID-19 samples collected from the United States, Italy and Spain covered acute and convalescent phases. Nucleic acid was either cDNA or gDNA, and it came from T cells, B-cell-depleted T cells, or PBMCs.

The germline gives CDR1 SGHDT, CDR2 YYEEEE. Between the trimmed V and J ends, which lost 0 bases and 2 bases, there was a span of 9 bases. The CDR3 extends over 16 amino acids. In the authors' methods: How many nucleated cells were present was estimated from reference gene primer amplification. This table comes from immunoSEQ multiplex PCR, and its TCRdb copy is limited to in-frame clones, with some not included. From that table come the V and J calls and clone size; the DNA was used to work out D and trimming. The table includes more than 15,000 clones, roughly 85% detected once. The specimen was peripheral blood. The clonotype was recovered from a human donor with active COVID-19. The donor label of this sample is uncertain. The V and J genes are TRBV5-6 and TRBJ2-6; no definite D call. CDR3 loop: CASSLGSGAGANVLTF. As DNA, the CDR3 is TGTGCCAGCAGCTTGGGCTCGGGTGCTGGGGCCAACGTCCTGACTTTC.